A selection of T cell receptor beta chains follows, all from one sample in a study of cytomegalovirus exposure and HLA in healthy donors. Some clones are missing from TCRdb's copy, which holds only in-frame ones; the method was immunoSEQ multiplex PCR. The sample table sets out about 200,000 clones. The sequenced material came from PBMCs. All receptors derive from a girl aged 2-10 years in good health and CMV-seropositive. The CDR3 runs from the conserved cysteine through the conserved F or W. Fields, in order: CDR3 length, J gene, V gene, CDR3 protein.

14 | TRBJ2-3 | TRBV7-9 | CASSSSGRADTQYF
19 | TRBJ2-3 | TRBV27 | CASSSHSLPTSGKENTQYF
15 | TRBJ1-4 | TRBV5-1 | CASSLVQGVNEKLFF
15 | TRBJ1-2 | TRBV28 | CASSLGQGEWYGYTF
18 | TRBJ2-4 | TRBV2 | CASSRPWVAGESKNIQYF
15 | TRBJ2-2 | TRBV28 | CASQPRDRYTGELFF
14 | TRBJ2-3 | TRBV28 | CASSQGTSSGTQYF
15 | TRBJ2-5 | TRBV25-1 | CASSEYRGGEETQYF
14 | TRBJ2-7 | TRBV27 | CASRSRSISYEQYF
14 | TRBJ2-1 | TRBV6-5 | CASTGTGSYNEQFF
10 | TRBJ1-1 | TRBV20-1 | CSARRTEAFF
13 | TRBJ2-3 | TRBV5-1 | CASRDGMTDTQYF
13 | TRBJ1-5 | TRBV11-1 | CASSYSSNQPQHF
14 | TRBJ1-2 | TRBV7-9 | CASSRGQGTFAYTF
13 | TRBJ2-7 | TRBV28 | CASSYPPAHEQYF
16 | TRBJ2-3 | TRBV5-1 | CASSPPAGGRVDTQYF
14 | TRBJ2-1 | TRBV2 | CANKAGTSNNEQFF
18 | TRBJ2-2 | TRBV7-2 | CASSQRLAGGPFTGELFF
15 | TRBJ2-7 | TRBV28 | CASSRAGTGTYEQYF
16 | TRBJ2-3 | TRBV5-1 | CASSLLAGGSTDTQYF
13 | TRBJ2-5 | TRBV13 | CASSSRDTKTQYF
13 | TRBJ1-1 | TRBV18 | CASSGQGNTEAFF
14 | TRBJ2-7 | TRBV6-1 | CASSAGQATYEQYF
16 | TRBJ2-3 | TRBV7-2 | CASSVGLAGGADTQYF
17 | TRBJ2-3 | TRBV28 | CASRTPSSGSFTDTQYF
14 | TRBJ2-5 | TRBV18 | CASSPWEAWETQYF
15 | TRBJ2-3 | TRBV29-1 | CSVEVRDRGPDTQYF
14 | TRBJ2-7 | TRBV28 | CASRATGDPYEQYF
17 | TRBJ1-1 | TRBV7-9 | CASSRQPMGQLNTEAFF
13 | TRBJ1-1 | TRBV7-3 | CASSPFLGAEAFF
15 | TRBJ2-1 | TRBV19 | CASSIGWSPHNEQFF
16 | TRBJ2-1 | TRBV6-6 | CASSARQRSRYNEQFF
15 | TRBJ2-7 | TRBV19 | CASSPRASGPGEQYF
17 | TRBJ1-6 | TRBV5-6 | CASSWADRELVNSPLHF
13 | TRBJ2-7 | TRBV5-6 | CASSLGPQVEQYF
13 | TRBJ1-2 | TRBV30 | CAWSGQGNYGYTF
15 | TRBJ2-5 | TRBV11-1 | CASRRTGGDQETQYF
19 | TRBJ2-7 | TRBV11-2 | CASSFVPGLAGGPTYEQYF
15 | TRBJ2-2 | TRBV9 | CASSVSREGTGELFF
15 | TRBJ1-5 | TRBV30 | CAWSVGTSSNQPQHF
14 | TRBJ2-2 | TRBV5-5 | CASSLAGSTGELFF
16 | TRBJ2-7 | TRBV11-2 | CASSFATGGNPYEQYF
15 | TRBJ1-3 | TRBV4-1 | CASSQDRGWGNTIYF
13 | TRBJ2-7 | TRBV5-1 | CASSLGQGSEQYF
17 | TRBJ2-7 | TRBV29-1 | CSVEGGLAGERSYEQYF
16 | TRBJ1-5 | TRBV6-1 | CASSDTGGAGNQPQHF
14 | TRBJ2-5 | TRBV19 | CASSISSGRETQYF
12 | . | TRBV14 | CASSRDTYEQYF
13 | TRBJ1-2 | TRBV29-1 | CSVEDRGVYGYTF
13 | TRBJ1-2 | TRBV18 | CASSPGQGSGYTF
16 | TRBJ1-2 | TRBV5-6 | CASSFIDTGGGYGYTF
18 | TRBJ1-4 | TRBV4-1 | CASSSPMTGGTTNEKLFF
17 | . | TRBV7-9 | CASSSLGTSSSTYEQYF
13 | TRBJ2-5 | TRBV5-8 | CASSLIVQETQYF
16 | TRBJ2-2 | TRBV7-8 | CASSLYGLVAAGELFF
15 | TRBJ2-1 | TRBV2 | CASSVFIIPHNEQFF
14 | TRBJ2-3 | TRBV28 | CASRWDRGTDTQYF
16 | TRBJ2-7 | TRBV27 | CASSPLPSGRAYEQYF
16 | TRBJ2-2 | TRBV7-9 | CASSPFGQGRSGELFF